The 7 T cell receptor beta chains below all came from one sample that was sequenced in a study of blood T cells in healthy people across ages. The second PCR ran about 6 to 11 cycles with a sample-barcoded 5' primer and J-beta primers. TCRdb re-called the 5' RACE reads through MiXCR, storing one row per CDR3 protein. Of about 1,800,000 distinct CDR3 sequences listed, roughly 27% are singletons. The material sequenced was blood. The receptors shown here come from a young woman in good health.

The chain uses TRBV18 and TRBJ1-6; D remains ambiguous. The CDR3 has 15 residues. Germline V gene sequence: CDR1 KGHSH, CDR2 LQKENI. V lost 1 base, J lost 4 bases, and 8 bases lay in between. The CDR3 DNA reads TGTGCCAGCTCACCACAGGGTGGGTATAATTCACCCCTCCACTTT. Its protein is CASSPQGGYNSPLHF.

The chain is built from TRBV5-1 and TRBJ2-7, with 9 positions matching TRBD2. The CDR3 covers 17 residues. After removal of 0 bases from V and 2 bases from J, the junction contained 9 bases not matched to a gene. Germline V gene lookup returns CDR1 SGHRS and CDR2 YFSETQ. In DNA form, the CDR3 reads TGCGCCAGCAGCTTGGCAGTAGCGGGAGCCACACCCTACGAGCAGTACTTC. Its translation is CASSLAVAGATPYEQYF.

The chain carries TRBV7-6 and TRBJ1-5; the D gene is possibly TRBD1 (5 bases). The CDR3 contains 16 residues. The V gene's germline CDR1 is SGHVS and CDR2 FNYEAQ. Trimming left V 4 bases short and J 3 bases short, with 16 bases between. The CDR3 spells CASSSQVGANNQPQHF. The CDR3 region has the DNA TGTGCCAGCAGCTCCCAGGTAGGGGCGAACAATCAGCCCCAGCATTTT.

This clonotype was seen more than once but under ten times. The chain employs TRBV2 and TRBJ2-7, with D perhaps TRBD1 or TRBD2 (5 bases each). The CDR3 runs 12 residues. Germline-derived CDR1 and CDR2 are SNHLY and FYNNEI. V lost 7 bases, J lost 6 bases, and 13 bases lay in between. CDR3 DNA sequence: TGTGCCAGCATGGGACGACGAGGCGAGCAGTACTTC. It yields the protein CASMGRRGEQYF.

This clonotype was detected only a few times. The chain's CDR3 is CASSMAAVDTQYF. The CDR3 region has the DNA TGCGCCAGCAGCATGGCCGCGGTAGATACGCAGTATTTT. The rearrangement joins TRBV5-1 to TRBJ2-3; D is undetermined. CDR3 size: 13 residues. CDR1 is SGHRS and CDR2 is YFSETQ in the germline V gene. V shed 4 bases and J shed 5 bases, with 11 bases lying between them.

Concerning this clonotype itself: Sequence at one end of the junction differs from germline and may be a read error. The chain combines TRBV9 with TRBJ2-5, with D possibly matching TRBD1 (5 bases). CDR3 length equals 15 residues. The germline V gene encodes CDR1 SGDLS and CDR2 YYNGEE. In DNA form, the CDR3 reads TGTGCCGGCAGCGTAGGGGCAGGCGTACAAGAGACCCAGTACTTC. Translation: CAGSVGAGVQETQYF.

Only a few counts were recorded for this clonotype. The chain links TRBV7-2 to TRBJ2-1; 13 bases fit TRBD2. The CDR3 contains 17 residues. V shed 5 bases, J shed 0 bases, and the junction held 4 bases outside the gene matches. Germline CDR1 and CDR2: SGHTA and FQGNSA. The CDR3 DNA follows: TGTGCCAGCAGCCTCCGGACTAGCGGGAGCTCCTACAATGAGCAGTTCTTC. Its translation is CASSLRTSGSSYNEQFF.